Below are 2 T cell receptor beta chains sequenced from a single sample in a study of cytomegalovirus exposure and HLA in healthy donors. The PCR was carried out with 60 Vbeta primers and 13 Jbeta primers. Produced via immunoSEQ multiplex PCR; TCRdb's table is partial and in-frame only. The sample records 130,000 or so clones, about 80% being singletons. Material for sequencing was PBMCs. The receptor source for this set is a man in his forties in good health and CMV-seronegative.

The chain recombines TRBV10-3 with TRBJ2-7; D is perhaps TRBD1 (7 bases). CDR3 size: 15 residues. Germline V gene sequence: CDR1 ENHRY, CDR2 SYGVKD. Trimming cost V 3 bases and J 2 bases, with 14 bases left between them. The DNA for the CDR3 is TGTGCCATCAGTGATGGCAGGGGGGCCCCCTACGAGCAGTACTTC. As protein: CAISDGRGAPYEQYF.

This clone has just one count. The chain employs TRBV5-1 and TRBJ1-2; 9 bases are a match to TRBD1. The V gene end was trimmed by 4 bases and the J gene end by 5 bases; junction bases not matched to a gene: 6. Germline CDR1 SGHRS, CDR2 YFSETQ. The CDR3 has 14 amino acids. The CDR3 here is CASSPGTGNYGYTF. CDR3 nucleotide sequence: TGCGCCAGCAGCCCCGGGACAGGGAATTATGGCTACACCTTC.